The clone carrying this T cell receptor beta chain occurred once. The record originates from a study of blood T cell repertoires in COVID-19. V was trimmed by 3 bases and J by 0 bases, leaving 12 bases between them. The CDR3 totals 16 residues. Germline V lookup: CDR1 LGHNA, CDR2 YSLEER. Original data processing: Nucleated cell number was recorded as an estimate derived from reference gene primer amplification. Libraries were prepared by immunoSEQ multiplex PCR; TCRdb keeps only in-frame clonotypes and omits some of them. D and trimming were read from the DNA, whereas the V and J calls and clone size are those reported in that table. Of roughly 15,000 clones detected, about 90% appear once; the ten largest clones hold around a sixth.

The sequencing input was peripheral blood. This TCR was recovered from a man aged 50-59 years with active COVID-19. The genes are TRBV4-3 and TRBJ2-4; D possibly corresponds to TRBD1 (6 bases). The CDR3 here is CASSQGAAIAKNIQYF. CDR3 nucleotides: TGCGCCAGCAGCCAGGGGGCCGCGATAGCCAAAAACATTCAGTACTTC.